This T cell receptor beta chain comes out of a study of graft-versus-host responses after intestinal transplantation. The table came from immunoSEQ multiplex PCR; TCRdb's copy has only in-frame clones and leaves some out. The repertoire consists of tens of thousands of clones, with around nine tenths occurring once and the leading ten covering roughly 2.7%. CDR1 and CDR2 from the germline V gene are SNHLY and FYNNEI. CDR3 length equals 14 residues. The V and J ends lost 6 bases and 4 bases, in that order; junction bases with no gene match: 4. The sequence was obtained from a human patient who received an intestinal transplant, so some T cells may come from the graft donor. Sequencing used PBMCs, obtained roughly 120 days after intestinal transplantation. V gene TRBV2 combines with J gene TRBJ2-7; 12 bases align to TRBD2. CDR3 DNA sequence: TGTGCCAGCAGAGGACTAGCGGGACCATACGAGCAGTACTTC. Translated, it gives CASRGLAGPYEQYF.